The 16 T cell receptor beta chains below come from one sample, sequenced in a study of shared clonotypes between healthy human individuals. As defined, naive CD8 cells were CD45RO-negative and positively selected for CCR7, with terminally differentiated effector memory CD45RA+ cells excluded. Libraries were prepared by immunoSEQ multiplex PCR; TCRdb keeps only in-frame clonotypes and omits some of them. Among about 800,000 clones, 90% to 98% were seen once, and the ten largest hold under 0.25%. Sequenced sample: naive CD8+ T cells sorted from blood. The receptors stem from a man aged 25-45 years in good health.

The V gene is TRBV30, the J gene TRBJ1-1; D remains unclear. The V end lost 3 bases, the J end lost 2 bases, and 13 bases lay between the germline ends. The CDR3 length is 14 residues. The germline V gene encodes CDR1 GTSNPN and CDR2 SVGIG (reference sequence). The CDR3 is CAWSHNGGNTEAFF. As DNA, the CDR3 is TGTGCCTGGAGCCACAACGGCGGTAACACTGAAGCTTTCTTT.

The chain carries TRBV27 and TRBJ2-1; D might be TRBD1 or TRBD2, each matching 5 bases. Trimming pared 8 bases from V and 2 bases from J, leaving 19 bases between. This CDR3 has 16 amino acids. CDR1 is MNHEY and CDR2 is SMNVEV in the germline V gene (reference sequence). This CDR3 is CASEPVGEGPYNEQFF. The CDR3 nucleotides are TGTGCCAGCGAACCAGTGGGGGAAGGTCCCTACAATGAGCAGTTCTTC.

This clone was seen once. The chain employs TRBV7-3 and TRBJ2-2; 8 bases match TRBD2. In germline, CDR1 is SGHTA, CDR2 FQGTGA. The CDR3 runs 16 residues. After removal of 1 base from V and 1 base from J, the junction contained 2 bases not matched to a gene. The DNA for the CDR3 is TGTGCCAGCAGCTTAATAGCGGGGATGAACACCGGGGAGCTGTTTTTT. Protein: CASSLIAGMNTGELFF.

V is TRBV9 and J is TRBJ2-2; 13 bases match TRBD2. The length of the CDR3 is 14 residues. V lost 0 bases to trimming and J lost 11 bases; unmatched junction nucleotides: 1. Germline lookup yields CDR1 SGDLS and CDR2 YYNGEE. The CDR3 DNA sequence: TGTGCCAGCAGCGTAGGGACTAGCGGGAGCGAGCTGTTTTTT. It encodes CASSVGTSGSELFF.

The CDR3 nucleotides read TGTGCCAGCAGTCCTGACCCCCGGGGTGAGCAGTTCTTC. Translating it yields CASSPDPRGEQFF. The chain combines TRBV7-2 with TRBJ2-1; perhaps TRBD2 as D (5 bases). Looked up from germline, CDR1 is SGHTA and CDR2 is FQGNSA. The CDR3 totals 13 residues. V lost 6 bases and J 9 bases, leaving 15 bases between the germline ends.

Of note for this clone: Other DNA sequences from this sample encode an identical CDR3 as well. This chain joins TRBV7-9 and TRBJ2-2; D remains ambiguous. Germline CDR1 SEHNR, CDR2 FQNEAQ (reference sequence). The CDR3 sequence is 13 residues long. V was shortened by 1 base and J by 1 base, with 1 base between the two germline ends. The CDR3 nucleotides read TGTGCCAGCAGCTTAGAGAACACCGGGGAGCTGTTTTTT. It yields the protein CASSLENTGELFF.

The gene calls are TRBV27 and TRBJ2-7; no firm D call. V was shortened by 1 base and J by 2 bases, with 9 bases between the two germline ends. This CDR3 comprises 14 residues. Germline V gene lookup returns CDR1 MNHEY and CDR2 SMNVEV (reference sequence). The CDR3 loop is CASSLFGRPYEQYF. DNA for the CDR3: TGTGCCAGCAGTTTATTTGGCAGGCCCTACGAGCAGTACTTC.

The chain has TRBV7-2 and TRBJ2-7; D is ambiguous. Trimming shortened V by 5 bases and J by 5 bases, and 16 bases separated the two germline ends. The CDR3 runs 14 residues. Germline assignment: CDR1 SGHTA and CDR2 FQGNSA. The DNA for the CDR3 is TGTGCCAGCAGCAATGACTTAATAATACACGAGCAGTACTTC. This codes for CASSNDLIIHEQYF.

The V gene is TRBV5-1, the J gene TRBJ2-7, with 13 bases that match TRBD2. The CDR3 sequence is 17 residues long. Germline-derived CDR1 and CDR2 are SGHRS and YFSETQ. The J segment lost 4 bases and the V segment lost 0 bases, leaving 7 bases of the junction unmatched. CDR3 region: CASSLGTSGRGKYEQYF. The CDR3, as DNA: TGCGCCAGCAGCTTGGGGACTAGCGGGAGAGGGAAATACGAGCAGTACTTC.

Here the CDR3 reads CASSLKGSVAPRGTQYF. CDR3 coding DNA: TGTGCCAGCAGCTTAAAAGGGAGCGTTGCCCCCAGAGGGACCCAGTACTTC. This chain connects TRBV7-9 to TRBJ2-5; D is possibly TRBD2 (5 bases). V shed 2 bases and J shed 7 bases, with 23 bases lying between them. CDR1 and CDR2 (germline): SEHNR, FQNEAQ (reference sequence). The CDR3 sequence is 17 residues long.

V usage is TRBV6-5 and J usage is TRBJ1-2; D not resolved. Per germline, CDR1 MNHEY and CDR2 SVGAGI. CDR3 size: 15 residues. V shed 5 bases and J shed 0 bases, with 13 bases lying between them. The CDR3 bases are TGTGCCAGCAGTGTTACGGGGTCTGCTAACTATGGCTACACCTTC. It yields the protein CASSVTGSANYGYTF.

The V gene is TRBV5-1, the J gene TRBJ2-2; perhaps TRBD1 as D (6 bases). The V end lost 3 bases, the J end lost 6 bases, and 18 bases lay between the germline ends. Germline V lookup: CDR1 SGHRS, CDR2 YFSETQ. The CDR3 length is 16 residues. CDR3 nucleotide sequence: TGCGCCAGCAGCTCTGGACAGATGGGCCCATCCGGGGAGCTGTTTTTT. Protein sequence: CASSSGQMGPSGELFF.

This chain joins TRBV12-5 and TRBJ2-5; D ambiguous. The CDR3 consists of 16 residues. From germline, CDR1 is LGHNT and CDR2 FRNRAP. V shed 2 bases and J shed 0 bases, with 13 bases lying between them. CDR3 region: CASGLSDSSNQETQYF. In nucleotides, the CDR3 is TGTGCTAGTGGTTTGAGCGACTCTTCGAACCAAGAGACCCAGTACTTC.

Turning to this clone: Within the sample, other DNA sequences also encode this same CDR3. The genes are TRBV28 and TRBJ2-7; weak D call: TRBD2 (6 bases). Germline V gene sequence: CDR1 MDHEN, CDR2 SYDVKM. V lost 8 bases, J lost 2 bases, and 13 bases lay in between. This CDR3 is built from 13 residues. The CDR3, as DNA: TGTGCCAGCTCACTAGCTACAACCTACGAGCAGTACTTC. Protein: CASSLATTYEQYF.

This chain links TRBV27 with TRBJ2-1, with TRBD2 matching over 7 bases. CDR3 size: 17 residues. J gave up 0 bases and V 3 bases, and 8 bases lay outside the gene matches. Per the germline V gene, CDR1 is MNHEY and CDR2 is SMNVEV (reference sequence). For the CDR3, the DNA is TGTGCCAGCAGTTTCCCTCGAGGGGAGGGCTCCTACAATGAGCAGTTCTTC. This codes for CASSFPRGEGSYNEQFF.

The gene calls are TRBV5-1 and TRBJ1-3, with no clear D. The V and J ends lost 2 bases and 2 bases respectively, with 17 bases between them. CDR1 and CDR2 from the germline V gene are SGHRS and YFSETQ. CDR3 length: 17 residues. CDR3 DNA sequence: TGCGCCAGCAGCTTAGGCCGAGTCAATTCTCCTGGAAACACCATATATTTT. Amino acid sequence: CASSLGRVNSPGNTIYF. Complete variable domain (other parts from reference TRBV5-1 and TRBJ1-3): KAGVTQTPRYLIKTRGQQVTLSCSPISGHRSVSWYQQTPGQGLQFLFEYFSETQRNKGNFPGRFSGRQFSNSRSEMNVSTLELGDSALYLCASSLGRVNSPGNTIYFGEGSWLTVV.